These 28 T cell receptor beta chains came from one sample sequenced in a study of OX40 agonist ivuxolimab in advanced cancers. The method was immunoSEQ multiplex PCR; TCRdb's version includes in-frame clones alone and lacks a portion of them. The sample consists of just under 55,000 clones, 60% to 80% of them appearing once. The starting material was CD4+ or CD8+ T cells sorted from blood, obtained in a trial of the OX40 agonist ivuxolimab. The receptors originated from an adult with an advanced solid tumor such as melanoma, head and neck, liver or kidney cancer.

This clone has just a few counts. The chain carries TRBV15 and TRBJ2-2, with D tentatively TRBD1 (6 bases). The V and J ends lost 4 bases and 2 bases respectively, with 20 bases between them. The germline V gene encodes CDR1 LNHNV and CDR2 YYDKDF (reference sequence). The CDR3 spans 18 residues. The CDR3 DNA reads as TGTGCCACCAGCACCCAGTTTGGACGGACAGTCAACACCGGGGAGCTGTTTTTT. Translated: CATSTQFGRTVNTGELFF.

The chain carries TRBV5-4 and TRBJ2-1; 7 bases are shared with TRBD2. The CDR3 length is 15 residues. Germline V gene lookup returns CDR1 SGHNT and CDR2 YYREEE (reference sequence). The V and J ends lost 2 bases and 5 bases, in that order; junction bases with no gene match: 7. The CDR3 DNA is TGTGCCAGCAGCTTAGGACTAGGGCACGACAATGAGCAGTTCTTC. The encoded protein is CASSLGLGHDNEQFF.

This chain links TRBV9 with TRBJ2-3, with D possibly TRBD2 on 7 matching bases. The V gene's germline CDR1 is SGDLS and CDR2 YYNGEE. This CDR3 region has 18 residues. The V and J ends lost 3 bases and 5 bases respectively, with 25 bases between them. This CDR3 is CASSAEFSGGPGGDTQYF. The DNA of the CDR3 is TGTGCCAGCAGCGCCGAGTTTAGTGGGGGCCCGGGGGGAGATACGCAGTATTTT. Based on the CDR3 plus reference TRBV9 and TRBJ2-3, the full variable domain is DSGVTQTPKHLITATGQRVTLRCSPRSGDLSVYWYQQSLDQGLQFLIQYYNGEERAKGNILERFSAQQFPDLHSELNLSSLELGDSALYFCASSAEFSGGPGGDTQYFGPGTRLTVL.

The chain employs TRBV11-2 and TRBJ2-2; D remains unclear. This CDR3 has 15 residues. The V end lost 5 bases, the J end lost 1 base, and 11 bases lay between the germline ends. The germline gives CDR1 SGHAT, CDR2 FQNNGV. Here the CDR3 DNA reads TGTGCCAGCAGCCCTCTCAGAGGGAACACCGGGGAGCTGTTTTTT. Translated: CASSPLRGNTGELFF.

The gene calls are TRBV30 and TRBJ2-3; no firm D call. The CDR3 runs 12 residues. V dropped 2 bases and J dropped 6 bases, with 9 bases sitting between them. Per the germline V gene, CDR1 is GTSNPN and CDR2 is SVGIG (reference sequence). The CDR3 bases are TGTGCCTGGAGTAGCTGGTCGGATACGCAGTATTTT. It is translated as CAWSSWSDTQYF. Full variable domain (missing parts from reference TRBV30 and TRBJ2-3): SQTIHQWPATLVQPVGSPLSLECTVEGTSNPNLYWYRQAAGRGLQLLFYSVGIGQISSEVPQNLSASRPQDRQFILSSKKLLLSDSGFYLCAWSSWSDTQYFGPGTRLTVL.

The rearrangement uses TRBV19 and TRBJ2-5; unclear D gene. Germline loops: CDR1 LNHDA, CDR2 SQIVND (reference sequence). V lost 7 bases, J lost 7 bases, and 13 bases lay in between. The length of the CDR3 is 12 residues. CDR3 sequence (DNA): TGTGCCAGTATGGAGACCTTCGGGACCCAGTACTTC. The encoded protein is CASMETFGTQYF.

This clone has a handful of counts. The chain links TRBV2 to TRBJ1-1; D is perhaps TRBD1 (5 bases). The CDR3 covers 13 residues. V was clipped by 6 bases and J by 12 bases, with 20 bases between them. The germline gives CDR1 SNHLY, CDR2 FYNNEI. The CDR3 DNA reads as TGTGCCAGCAGGGGGGGTCCGGGATCCCCAACTTTCTTT. Translating gives CASRGGPGSPTFF.

The chain combines TRBV9 with TRBJ1-2; 8 bases map to TRBD1. This CDR3 has 13 amino acids. Germline V gives CDR1 SGDLS, CDR2 YYNGEE. V was pared by 0 bases and J by 7 bases, with 2 bases of the junction left unmatched. In nucleotides, the CDR3 is TGTGCCAGCAGCGTAGGTACAGGGGGTGGCTACACCTTC. Translating it yields CASSVGTGGGYTF. Full variable domain (missing parts from reference TRBV9 and TRBJ1-2): DSGVTQTPKHLITATGQRVTLRCSPRSGDLSVYWYQQSLDQGLQFLIQYYNGEERAKGNILERFSAQQFPDLHSELNLSSLELGDSALYFCASSVGTGGGYTFGSGTRLTVV.

The chain is built from TRBV7-2 and TRBJ2-7; 10 bases agree with TRBD1. Trimming took 4 bases from V and 0 from J; bases not matched to a gene: 3. Germline loops: CDR1 SGHTA, CDR2 FQGNSA. CDR3 size: 15 residues. Here the CDR3 DNA reads TGTGCCAGCAGCTCCCGGACAGGGGGCTCCTACGAGCAGTACTTC. This gives the protein CASSSRTGGSYEQYF.

The V gene is TRBV5-4, the J gene TRBJ1-1; unclear D gene. V dropped 0 bases and J dropped 1 base, with 7 bases sitting between them. CDR3 length equals 14 residues. Looked up from germline, CDR1 is SGHNT and CDR2 is YYREEE (reference sequence). CDR3 nucleotide sequence: TGTGCCAGCAGCTTGGTAGGCTCGAACACTGAAGCTTTCTTT. Protein sequence: CASSLVGSNTEAFF.

The CDR3 DNA reads as TGTGCCAGTAGTATTGGACAGACTACAGATACGCAGTATTTT. Amino acid sequence: CASSIGQTTDTQYF. The rearrangement joins TRBV19 to TRBJ2-3, with a tentative D call TRBD1 (6 bases). There are 14 residues in the CDR3. Germline V lookup: CDR1 LNHDA, CDR2 SQIVND (reference sequence). With 3 bases removed from V and 3 bases from J, the gap between germline ends came to 10 bases. Full variable domain (missing parts from reference TRBV19 and TRBJ2-3): DGGITQSPKYLFRKEGQNVTLSCEQNLNHDAMYWYRQDPGQGLRLIYYSQIVNDFQKGDIAEGYSVSREKKESFPLTVTSAQKNPTAFYLCASSIGQTTDTQYFGPGTRLTVL.

This rearrangement joins TRBV28 to TRBJ1-2; D call uncertain. Trimming left V 2 bases short and J 3 bases short, with 1 base between. The CDR3 has 11 amino acids. Per germline, CDR1 MDHEN and CDR2 SYDVKM. The DNA of the CDR3 is TGTGCCAGCAGTTTAGACTATGGCTACACCTTC. This encodes CASSLDYGYTF.

The V call is TRBV27, the J call TRBJ2-3, with TRBD2 identical over 8 bases. The CDR3 has 14 amino acids. Germline V gene data show CDR1 as MNHEY and CDR2 as SMNVEV (reference sequence). The V segment lost 10 bases and the J segment 1 base; nucleotides outside the gene matches: 7. This chain's CDR3 is CATRRAGGTDTQYF. CDR3 sequence (DNA): TGTGCCACCCGGCGAGCGGGGGGCACAGATACGCAGTATTTT.

The J gene is TRBJ2-1, the V gene TRBV19; D gene unclear. The V gene lost 5 bases and the J gene lost 0 bases, with 8 bases spanning the gap. CDR1 is LNHDA, CDR2 SQIVND, per germline (reference sequence). The CDR3 has 14 residues. The DNA of the CDR3 is TGTGCCAGTAGTGAGACTCTCTCCTACAATGAGCAGTTCTTC. It specifies CASSETLSYNEQFF. Using reference TRBV19 and TRBJ2-1 for the parts outside the CDR3, the full variable domain is DGGITQSPKYLFRKEGQNVTLSCEQNLNHDAMYWYRQDPGQGLRLIYYSQIVNDFQKGDIAEGYSVSREKKESFPLTVTSAQKNPTAFYLCASSETLSYNEQFFGPGTRLTVL.

The chain joins TRBV19 to TRBJ1-4, with D unclear. This CDR3 has 16 amino acids. In germline, CDR1 is LNHDA, CDR2 SQIVND (reference sequence). V was cut by 1 base and J by 0 bases, with 9 bases left in between. The DNA of the CDR3 is TGTGCCAGTAGTATAGCCAGTCGTGCAACTAATGAAAAACTGTTTTTT. Protein sequence: CASSIASRATNEKLFF.

This clone was seen only a few times. V usage is TRBV7-2 and J usage is TRBJ1-2; 7 bases are a match to TRBD1. The length of the CDR3 is 13 residues. V lost 1 base, J lost 7 bases, and 3 bases stayed unmatched. Looked up from germline, CDR1 is SGHTA and CDR2 is FQGNSA. CDR3: CASSLGQGFGYTF. The CDR3 region has the DNA TGTGCCAGCAGCTTAGGACAGGGATTTGGCTACACCTTC.

This chain connects TRBV7-3 to TRBJ1-1; D is unclear. V was clipped by 8 bases and J by 1 base, with 11 bases between them. Germline V gives CDR1 SGHTA, CDR2 FQGTGA. This CDR3 is 13 amino acids long. CDR3 sequence: CASRLAENTEAFF. In DNA, the CDR3 is TGTGCCAGCCGCCTGGCAGAGAACACTGAAGCTTTCTTT.

The chain couples TRBV5-5 to TRBJ1-1; possibly TRBD1 for D (6 bases). Germline lookup yields CDR1 SGHKS and CDR2 YYEKEE (reference sequence). With 0 bases removed from V and 2 bases from J, the gap between germline ends came to 14 bases. This CDR3 region has 16 residues. In DNA, the CDR3 is TGTGCCAGCAGCTTGGCCAGGGGAGGGAGAAACACTGAAGCTTTCTTT. Protein: CASSLARGGRNTEAFF.

This clone was seen just once. This chain connects TRBV12-5 to TRBJ2-1; the match to TRBD1 covers 12 bases. The CDR3 consists of 16 residues. CDR1 and CDR2 from the germline V gene are LGHNT and FRNRAP. V dropped 0 bases and J dropped 7; count of bases not matched to a gene: 4. The CDR3 loop reads CASGLVMGQGANEQFF. The CDR3 nucleotides are TGTGCTAGTGGTTTGGTAATGGGACAGGGGGCGAATGAGCAGTTCTTC.

The chain couples TRBV28 to TRBJ1-1, with TRBD1 matching 7 bases. CDR1 is MDHEN and CDR2 is SYDVKM in the germline V gene. The V and J ends lost 8 bases and 2 bases, in that order; junction bases with no gene match: 2. The CDR3 totals 12 residues. The CDR3 DNA follows: TGTGCCAGCCGGGACAGCAACACTGAAGCTTTCTTT. It specifies CASRDSNTEAFF.

This clone has more than one count but fewer than ten. J is TRBJ1-3 and V is TRBV18; D is unresolved. Germline CDR1 reads KGHSH; CDR2 reads LQKENI. The CDR3 extends over 13 amino acids. V lost 6 bases and J lost 4, with 10 bases in between. In DNA form, the CDR3 reads TGTGCCAGCTCCGAGGTGCCCGGAAACACCATATATTTT. This codes for CASSEVPGNTIYF.

The genes are TRBV6-5 and TRBJ1-1; D is ambiguous. CDR3 length: 14 amino acids. V lost 6 bases and J lost 0, with 11 bases in between. Germline-derived CDR1 and CDR2 are MNHEY and SVGAGI. The CDR3 sequence is CASRKTGMNTEAFF. The CDR3 DNA reads TGTGCCAGCAGGAAGACGGGGATGAACACTGAAGCTTTCTTT.

The genes are TRBV27 and TRBJ1-2; tentatively, D is TRBD1 (5 bases). The germline gives CDR1 MNHEY, CDR2 SMNVEV (reference sequence). Between the trimmed V and J ends, which lost 5 bases and 1 base, there was a span of 14 bases. The CDR3 runs 15 residues. The CDR3 DNA reads TGTGCCAGCAGTACTGACAGTTCCTTTAACTATGGCTACACCTTC. Translated, it gives CASSTDSSFNYGYTF.

The chain employs TRBV6-6 and TRBJ1-5; D is ambiguous. V was clipped by 2 bases and J by 3 bases, with 11 bases between them. This CDR3 is 15 amino acids long. CDR1 MNHNY and CDR2 SVGAGI come from the germline V gene (reference sequence). DNA of the CDR3: TGTGCCAGCAGTTACGGGCAGGCCCCCAATCAGCCCCAGCATTTT. This gives the protein CASSYGQAPNQPQHF.

This clone has only a few counts. This sample includes further DNA sequences coding for the same CDR3. The V and J genes are TRBV27 and TRBJ1-3, with D possibly being TRBD1 (6 bases). The CDR3 spans 14 residues. Trimming cost V 6 bases and J 2 bases, with 11 bases left between them. Germline V lookup: CDR1 MNHEY, CDR2 SMNVEV (reference sequence). The CDR3 protein is CASSPDRPGNTIYF. For the CDR3, the DNA is TGTGCCAGCAGCCCCGACAGGCCTGGAAACACCATATATTTT.

CDR3 bases: TGTGCCAGCAGTTACTCGCTTGCAGGAGATGGCTACACCTTC. It specifies CASSYSLAGDGYTF. This chain joins TRBV6-6 and TRBJ1-2; D ambiguous. The CDR3 contains 14 residues. Germline V gives CDR1 MNHNY, CDR2 SVGAGI (reference sequence). The V and J ends lost 0 bases and 6 bases respectively, with 11 bases between them.

This clone has only a few counts. The chain has TRBV6-5 and TRBJ1-2, with 10 bases identical to TRBD1. Trimming removed 5 bases from V and 8 bases from J; junction bases left unmatched: 8. In germline, CDR1 is MNHEY, CDR2 SVGAGI. The CDR3 is made up of 14 amino acids. The CDR3: CASSPLGTGEGYTF. CDR3 DNA: TGTGCCAGCAGTCCTCTTGGGACAGGGGAAGGCTACACCTTC.

This chain joins TRBV5-1 and TRBJ2-1; 7 bases match TRBD1. J gave up 4 bases and V 0 bases, and 4 bases lay outside the gene matches. Germline assignment: CDR1 SGHRS and CDR2 YFSETQ. CDR3 length equals 15 residues. The CDR3: CASSLGTGAYNEQFF. The CDR3 DNA is TGCGCCAGCAGCTTGGGAACAGGGGCGTACAATGAGCAGTTCTTC.